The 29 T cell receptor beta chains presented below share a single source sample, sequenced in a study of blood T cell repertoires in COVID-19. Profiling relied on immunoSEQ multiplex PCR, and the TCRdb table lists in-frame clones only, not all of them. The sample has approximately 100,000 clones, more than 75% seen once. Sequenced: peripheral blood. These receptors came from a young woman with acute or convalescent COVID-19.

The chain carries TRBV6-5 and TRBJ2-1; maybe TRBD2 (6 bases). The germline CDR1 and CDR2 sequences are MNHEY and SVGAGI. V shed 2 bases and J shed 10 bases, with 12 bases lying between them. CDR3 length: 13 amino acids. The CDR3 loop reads CASSYPGLGEQFF. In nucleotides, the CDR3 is TGTGCCAGCAGTTACCCGGGACTCGGGGAGCAGTTCTTC.

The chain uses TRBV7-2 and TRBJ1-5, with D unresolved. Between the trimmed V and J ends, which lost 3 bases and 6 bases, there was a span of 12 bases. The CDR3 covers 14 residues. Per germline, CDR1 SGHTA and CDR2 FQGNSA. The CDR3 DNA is TGTGCCAGCAGCTTTGAATCCTCAGGTCAGCCCCAGCATTTT. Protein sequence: CASSFESSGQPQHF.

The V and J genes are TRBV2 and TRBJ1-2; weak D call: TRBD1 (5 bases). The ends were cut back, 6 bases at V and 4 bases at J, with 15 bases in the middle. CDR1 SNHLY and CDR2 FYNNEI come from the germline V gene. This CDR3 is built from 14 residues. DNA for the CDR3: TGTGCCAGCAGCGACCTCGACAGCTTCTATGGCTACACCTTC. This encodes CASSDLDSFYGYTF.

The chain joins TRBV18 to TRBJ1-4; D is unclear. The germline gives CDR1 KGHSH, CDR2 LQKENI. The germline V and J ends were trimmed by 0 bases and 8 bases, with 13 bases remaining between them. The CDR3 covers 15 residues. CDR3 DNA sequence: TGTGCCAGCTCACCACCTGCGGTCTTTGGGGAAAAACTGTTTTTT. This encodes CASSPPAVFGEKLFF.

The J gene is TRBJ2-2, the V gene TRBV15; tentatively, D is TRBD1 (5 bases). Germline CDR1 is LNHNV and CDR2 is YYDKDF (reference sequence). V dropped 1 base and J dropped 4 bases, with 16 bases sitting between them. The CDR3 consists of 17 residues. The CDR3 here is CATSRGGSSRSTGELFF. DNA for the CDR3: TGTGCCACCAGCAGAGGGGGCTCCTCCCGGTCCACCGGGGAGCTGTTTTTT.

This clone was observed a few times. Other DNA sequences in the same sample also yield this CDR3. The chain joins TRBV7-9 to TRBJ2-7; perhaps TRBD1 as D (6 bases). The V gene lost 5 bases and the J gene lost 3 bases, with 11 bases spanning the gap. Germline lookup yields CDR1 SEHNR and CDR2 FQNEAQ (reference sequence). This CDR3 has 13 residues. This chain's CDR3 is CASSTSTGYEQYF. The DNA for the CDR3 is TGTGCCAGCAGCACGTCGACAGGCTACGAGCAGTACTTC.

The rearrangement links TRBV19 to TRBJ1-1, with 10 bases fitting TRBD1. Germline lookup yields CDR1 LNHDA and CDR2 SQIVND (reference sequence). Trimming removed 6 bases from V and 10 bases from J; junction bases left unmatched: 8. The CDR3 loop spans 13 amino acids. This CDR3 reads CASRPDRGKGAFF. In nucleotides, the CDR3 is TGTGCCAGTAGACCGGACAGGGGGAAGGGAGCTTTCTTT.

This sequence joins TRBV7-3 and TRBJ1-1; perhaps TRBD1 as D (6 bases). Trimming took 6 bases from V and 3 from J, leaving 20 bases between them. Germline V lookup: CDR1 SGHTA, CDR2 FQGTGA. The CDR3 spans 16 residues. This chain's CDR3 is CASSGSGQTAYTEAFF. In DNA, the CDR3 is TGTGCCAGCAGTGGATCCGGACAGACAGCATACACTGAAGCTTTCTTT.

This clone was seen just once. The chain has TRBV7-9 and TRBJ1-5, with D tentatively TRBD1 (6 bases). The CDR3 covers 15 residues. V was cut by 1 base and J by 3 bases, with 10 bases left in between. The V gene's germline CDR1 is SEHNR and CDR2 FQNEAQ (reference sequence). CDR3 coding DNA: TGTGCCAGCAGCTTAGTGGGGGACACCAATCAGCCCCAGCATTTT. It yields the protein CASSLVGDTNQPQHF.

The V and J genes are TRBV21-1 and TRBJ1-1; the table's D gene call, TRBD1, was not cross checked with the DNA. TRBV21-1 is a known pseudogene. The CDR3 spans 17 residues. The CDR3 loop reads CASSKGAERQVVAEAFF. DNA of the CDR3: TGTGCCAGCAGCAAAGGAGCCGAAAGACAGGTGGTCGCTGAAGCTTTCTTT.

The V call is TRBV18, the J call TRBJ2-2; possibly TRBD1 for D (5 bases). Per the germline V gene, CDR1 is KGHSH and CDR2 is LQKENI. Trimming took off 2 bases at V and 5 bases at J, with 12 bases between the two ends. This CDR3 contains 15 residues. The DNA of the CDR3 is TGTGCCAGCTCACCAGAGGCAGGGCATACCGGGGAGCTGTTTTTT. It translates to CASSPEAGHTGELFF.

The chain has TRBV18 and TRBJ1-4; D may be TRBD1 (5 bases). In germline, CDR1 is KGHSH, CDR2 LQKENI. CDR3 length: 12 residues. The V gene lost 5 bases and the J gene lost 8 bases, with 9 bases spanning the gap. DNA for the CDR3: TGTGCCAGCTCATCTAAGGGGGAAAAACTGTTTTTT. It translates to CASSSKGEKLFF.

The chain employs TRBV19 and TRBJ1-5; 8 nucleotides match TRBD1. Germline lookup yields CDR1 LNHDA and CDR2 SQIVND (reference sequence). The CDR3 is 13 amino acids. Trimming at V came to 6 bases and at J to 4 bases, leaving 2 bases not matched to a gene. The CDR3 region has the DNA TGTGCCAGTAGCGGGACAGGAAATCAGCCCCAGCATTTT. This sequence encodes CASSGTGNQPQHF.

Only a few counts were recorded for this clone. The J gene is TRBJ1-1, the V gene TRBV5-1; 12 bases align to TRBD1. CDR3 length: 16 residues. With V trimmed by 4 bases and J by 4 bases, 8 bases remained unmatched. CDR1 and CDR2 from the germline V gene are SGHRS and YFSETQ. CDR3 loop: CASSPSPGQGATEAFF. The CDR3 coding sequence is TGCGCCAGCAGCCCTTCCCCGGGACAGGGGGCCACTGAAGCTTTCTTT.

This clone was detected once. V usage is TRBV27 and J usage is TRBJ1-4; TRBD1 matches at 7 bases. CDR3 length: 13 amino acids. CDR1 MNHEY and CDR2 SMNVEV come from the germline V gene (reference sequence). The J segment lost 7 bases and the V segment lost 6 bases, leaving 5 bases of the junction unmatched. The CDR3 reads CASRRGPSEKLFF. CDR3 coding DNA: TGTGCCAGCAGAAGGGGGCCTAGTGAAAAACTGTTTTTT.

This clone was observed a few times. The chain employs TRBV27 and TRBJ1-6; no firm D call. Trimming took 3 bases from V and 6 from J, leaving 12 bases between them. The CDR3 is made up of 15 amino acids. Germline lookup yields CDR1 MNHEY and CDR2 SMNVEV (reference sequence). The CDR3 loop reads CASSFDGRSNSPLHF. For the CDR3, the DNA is TGTGCCAGCAGTTTTGACGGGAGGAGTAATTCACCCCTCCACTTT.

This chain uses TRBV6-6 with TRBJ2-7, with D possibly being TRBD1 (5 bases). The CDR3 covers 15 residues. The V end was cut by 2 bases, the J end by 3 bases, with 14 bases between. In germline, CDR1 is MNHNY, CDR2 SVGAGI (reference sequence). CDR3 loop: CASSYPGRELYEQYF. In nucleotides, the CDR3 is TGTGCCAGCAGTTACCCAGGCAGGGAACTCTACGAGCAGTACTTC.

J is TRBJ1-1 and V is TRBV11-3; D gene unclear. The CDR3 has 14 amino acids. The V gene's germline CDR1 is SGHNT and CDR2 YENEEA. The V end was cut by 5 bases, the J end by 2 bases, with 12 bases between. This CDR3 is CASSPQSYNTEAFF. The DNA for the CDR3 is TGTGCCAGCAGCCCCCAAAGCTACAACACTGAAGCTTTCTTT.

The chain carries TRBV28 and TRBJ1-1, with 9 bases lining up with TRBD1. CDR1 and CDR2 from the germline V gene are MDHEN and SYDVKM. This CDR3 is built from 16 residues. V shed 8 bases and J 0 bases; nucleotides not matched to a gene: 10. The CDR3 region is CASPGGTGTVNTEAFF. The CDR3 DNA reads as TGTGCCAGCCCAGGGGGGACAGGGACGGTGAACACTGAAGCTTTCTTT.

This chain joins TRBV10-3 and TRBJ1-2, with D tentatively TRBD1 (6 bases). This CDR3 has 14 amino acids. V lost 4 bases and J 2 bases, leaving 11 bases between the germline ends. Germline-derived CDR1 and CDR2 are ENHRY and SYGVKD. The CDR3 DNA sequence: TGTGCCATCAGTGGACAGGACGGAAACTATGGCTACACCTTC. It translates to CAISGQDGNYGYTF.

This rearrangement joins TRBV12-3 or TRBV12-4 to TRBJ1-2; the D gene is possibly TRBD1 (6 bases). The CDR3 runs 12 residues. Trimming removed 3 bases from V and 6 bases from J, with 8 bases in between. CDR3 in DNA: TGTGCCAGCAGTTTCTGGGGGCATGGCTACACCTTC. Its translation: CASSFWGHGYTF.

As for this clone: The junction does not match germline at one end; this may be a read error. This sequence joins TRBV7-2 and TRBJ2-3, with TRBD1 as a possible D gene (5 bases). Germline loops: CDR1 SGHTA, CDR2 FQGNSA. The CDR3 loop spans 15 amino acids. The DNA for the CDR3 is TGTGCCAGCAGCTTCCAGGGTCGTGGCACAGACACGCAGTATTTT. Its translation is CASSFQGRGTDTQYF.

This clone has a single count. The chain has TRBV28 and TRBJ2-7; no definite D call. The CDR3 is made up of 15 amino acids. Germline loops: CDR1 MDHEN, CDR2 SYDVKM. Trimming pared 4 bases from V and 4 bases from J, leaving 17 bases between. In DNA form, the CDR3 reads TGTGCCAGCAGTTCCGGTGGCGCGGTGGATTACGAGCAGTACTTC. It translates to CASSSGGAVDYEQYF.

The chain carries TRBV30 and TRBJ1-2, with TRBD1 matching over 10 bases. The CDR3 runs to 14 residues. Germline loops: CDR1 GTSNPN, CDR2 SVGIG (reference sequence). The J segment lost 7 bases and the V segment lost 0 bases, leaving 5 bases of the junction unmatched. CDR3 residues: CAWSVDRGQGGYTF. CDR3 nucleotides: TGTGCCTGGAGTGTCGACAGGGGGCAGGGTGGCTACACCTTC.

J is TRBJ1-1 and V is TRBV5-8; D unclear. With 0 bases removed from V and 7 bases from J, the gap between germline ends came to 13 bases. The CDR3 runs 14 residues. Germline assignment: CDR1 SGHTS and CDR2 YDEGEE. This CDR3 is CASSLAVAALEAFF. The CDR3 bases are TGTGCCAGCAGCTTGGCAGTGGCGGCTCTTGAAGCTTTCTTT.

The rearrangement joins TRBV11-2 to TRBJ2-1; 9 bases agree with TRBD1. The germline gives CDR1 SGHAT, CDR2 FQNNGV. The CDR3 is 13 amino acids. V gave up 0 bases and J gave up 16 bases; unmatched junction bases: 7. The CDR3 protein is CASSLEGTGPQFF. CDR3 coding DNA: TGTGCCAGCAGCTTAGAGGGGACAGGGCCCCAATTCTTC. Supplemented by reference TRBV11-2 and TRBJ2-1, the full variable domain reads EAGVAQSPRYKIIEKRQSVAFWCNPISGHATLYWYQQILGQGPKLLIQFQNNGVVDDSQLPKDRFSAERLKGVDSTLKIQPAKLEDSAVYLCASSLEGTGPQFFGPGTRLTVL.

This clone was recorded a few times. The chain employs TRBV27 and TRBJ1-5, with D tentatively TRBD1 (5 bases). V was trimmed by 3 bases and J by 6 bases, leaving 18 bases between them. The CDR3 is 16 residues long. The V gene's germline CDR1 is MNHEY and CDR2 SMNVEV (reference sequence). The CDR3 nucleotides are TGTGCCAGCAGTTTCCGGGTAGCAGGGTTTGGTCAGCCCCAGCATTTT. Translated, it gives CASSFRVAGFGQPQHF.

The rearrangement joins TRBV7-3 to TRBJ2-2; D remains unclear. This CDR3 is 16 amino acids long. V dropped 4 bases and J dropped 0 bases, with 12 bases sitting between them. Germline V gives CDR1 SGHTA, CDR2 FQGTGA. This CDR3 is CASSSGTVANTGELFF. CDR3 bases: TGTGCCAGCAGCTCTGGAACAGTCGCGAACACCGGGGAGCTGTTTTTT.

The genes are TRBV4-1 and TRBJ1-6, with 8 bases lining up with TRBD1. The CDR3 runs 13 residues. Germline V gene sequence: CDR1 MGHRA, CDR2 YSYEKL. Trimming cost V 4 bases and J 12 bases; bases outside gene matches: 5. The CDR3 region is CASSPGQGGPLHF. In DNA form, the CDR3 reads TGCGCCAGCAGCCCAGGACAGGGTGGACCCCTCCACTTT.